The source of this TCR beta chain is a study of blood T cells in healthy people across ages. Findings and caveats of the study: Because sorting was not performed, PBMCs prevented conclusive naive versus antigen-experienced comparison.

Remarks on this clonotype: The antigen is unknown.

The CDR3 runs 14 residues. V was pared by 8 bases and J by 0 bases, with 11 bases between. Germline V gene data show CDR1 as MNHNS and CDR2 as SASEGT. Primed by a sample-barcoded 5' primer and a J-beta primer mix, a second PCR proceeded for about 6 to 12 cycles. Every cDNA molecule bore a tag from a template-switch adaptor containing 12 random nucleotides. Using its own MiXCR run on the 5' RACE reads, TCRdb lists one record per CDR3 protein. The sample shows 950,000 to 1,200,000 distinct CDR3 sequences, around two fifths of them seen only once. The V gene is TRBV6-1, the J gene TRBJ2-1; no reliable D call. Source material: blood. This clonotype was obtained from a man between 18 and 29 years old in good health. For the CDR3, the DNA is TGTGCCAGCGACGAAGGTACCTCCTACAATGAGCAGTTCTTC. It translates to CASDEGTSYNEQFF.